Given below is one T cell receptor beta chain in context. The data belong to a study of blood T cell repertoires in COVID-19. Study-level information: Italy, Spain and the United States were the sources of the convalescent and acute COVID-19 samples. Sample material is recorded as cDNA or gDNA derived from T cells, B-cell-depleted T cells, or PBMCs.

Residents of over 20 US areas, aged roughly 18 to 89 years, made up the participants. Each participant's cohort was designated according to participant-reported clinical history. The data were produced by immunoSEQ multiplex PCR, yet TCRdb's version contains in-frame clones alone and is incomplete. The table lists around 260,000 clones, around 84% of them singletons, with 4.1% in the top ten. The CDR3 extends over 13 amino acids. Trimming shortened V by 6 bases and J by 3 bases, and 10 bases separated the two germline ends. Germline V CDR1 and CDR2: KGHDR, SFDVKD. Material for sequencing was PBMCs or T cells enriched from blood (not recorded which). The sequence derives from a man younger than 40 with acute COVID-19. The chain couples TRBV24-1 to TRBJ2-5, with D tentatively TRBD2 (6 bases). The CDR3 DNA is TGTGCCACCAGTCCTGGGGGGAAAGAGACCCAGTACTTC. Translated: CATSPGGKETQYF.